A selection of T cell receptor beta chains follows, all from one sample in a study of shared clonotypes between healthy human individuals. Measured with immunoSEQ multiplex PCR; TCRdb has only the in-frame clones, and not every one. The sample holds over a million clones, approximately 97% seen once. Sequencing was performed on naive CD4+ T cells sorted from blood. These receptors were collected from a man between 25 and 39 years old in good health. The CDR3 runs from the conserved cysteine through the conserved F or W. A D gene is named only where the DNA matches it firmly. A clone size is listed for some rows: how often the clone was seen (once, few, many), or a class if it is expanded.

v_gene,abundance,j_gene,d_gene,CDR3aa,CDR3nt
TRBV20-1,NA,TRBJ2-5,NA,CSARDQETQYF,TGCAGTGCTAGAGACCAAGAGACCCAGTACTTC
TRBV6-6,NA,TRBJ1-2,TRBD1,CASSNRGMNYGYTF,TGTGCCAGCAGTAACAGGGGAATGAACTATGGCTACACCTTC
TRBV5-5,NA,TRBJ2-7,NA,CASSFGQFSSYEQYF,TGTGCCAGCAGCTTCGGGCAGTTTAGCTCCTACGAGCAGTACTTC
TRBV5-1,NA,TRBJ2-1,NA,CASHRTVDSNEQFF,TGCGCCAGCCACCGGACGGTGGACTCGAATGAGCAGTTCTTC
TRBV2,NA,TRBJ2-5,NA,CASLGVQADGREETQYF,TGTGCCAGCTTGGGGGTGCAGGCGGACGGGAGAGAAGAGACCCAGTACTTC
TRBV6-5,NA,TRBJ2-7,NA,CASRMDSSYEQYF,TGTGCCAGCAGAATGGACAGCTCCTACGAGCAGTACTTC
TRBV7-2,NA,TRBJ2-7,NA,CASSLVDGSYEQYF,TGTGCCAGCAGCTTAGTCGATGGCAGCTACGAGCAGTACTTC
TRBV5-1,NA,TRBJ2-7,TRBD1,CASSPDRGKAYEQYF,TGCGCCAGCAGCCCGGACAGGGGGAAGGCCTACGAGCAGTACTTC
TRBV7-9,NA,TRBJ2-1,TRBD1,CASSLEIGTAEQFF,TGTGCCAGCAGCTTAGAAATAGGGACAGCTGAGCAGTTCTTC
TRBV7-9,NA,TRBJ2-5,TRBD2,CASSHPPAGGPETQYF,TGTGCCAGCAGTCACCCCCCAGCGGGAGGGCCAGAGACCCAGTACTTC
TRBV18,few,TRBJ1-1,NA,CASSSLIGAQNTEAFF,TGTGCCAGCTCCTCCCTTATTGGGGCCCAGAACACTGAAGCTTTCTTT
TRBV4-1,NA,TRBJ2-7,NA,CASSPPGAPGEQYF,TGCGCCAGCAGCCCCCCGGGGGCGCCGGGAGAGCAGTACTTC
TRBV7-9,few,TRBJ2-7,NA,CASSPRDGVYEQYF,TGTGCCAGCAGCCCCCGGGACGGAGTCTACGAGCAGTACTTC
TRBV5-1,NA,TRBJ2-7,NA,CASSPRMDSNEQYF,TGCGCCAGCAGCCCCCGCATGGACAGCAACGAGCAGTACTTC
TRBV5-1,NA,TRBJ2-5,NA,CASSPGSGGKETQYF,TGCGCCAGCAGCCCGGGGTCCGGGGGAAAAGAGACCCAGTACTTC
TRBV11-2,NA,TRBJ2-2,TRBD1,CASSYGTGANTGELFF,TGTGCCAGCAGCTACGGGACAGGGGCGAACACCGGGGAGCTGTTTTTT
TRBV28,NA,TRBJ1-1,NA,CASSADSMNTEAFF,TGTGCCAGCAGTGCCGACAGCATGAACACTGAAGCTTTCTTT
TRBV6-5,NA,TRBJ2-2,NA,CASSYIEPGTGELFF,TGTGCCAGCAGTTACATCGAACCCGGTACCGGGGAGCTGTTTTTT
TRBV19,few,TRBJ1-5,NA,CASSRSNQPQHF,TGTGCCAGTAGCAGAAGCAATCAGCCCCAGCATTTT
TRBV28,NA,TRBJ1-2,TRBD1,CASMGGQGTYGYTF,TGTGCCAGCATGGGGGGACAGGGCACGTATGGCTACACCTTC
TRBV5-4,once,TRBJ2-2,TRBD2,CASSLFAGVTHANTGELFF,TGTGCCAGCAGCTTGTTTGCGGGAGTAACTCACGCGAACACCGGGGAGCTGTTTTTT
TRBV7-9,NA,TRBJ2-7,NA,CASSPLSHSSYEQYF,TGTGCCAGCAGCCCCCTCTCTCACAGTTCCTACGAGCAGTACTTC
TRBV7-9,NA,TRBJ2-1,TRBD2,CASSGRTSGSHEQFF,TGTGCCAGCAGCGGTAGGACTAGCGGGAGTCATGAGCAGTTCTTC
TRBV7-2,NA,TRBJ2-7,TRBD1,CASSFQGASSYEQYF,TGTGCCAGCAGTTTCCAGGGGGCCAGCTCCTACGAGCAGTACTTC
TRBV18,NA,TRBJ2-3,TRBD2,CASSPRTSGLSTDTQYF,TGTGCCAGCTCACCACGTACTAGCGGGTTAAGCACAGATACGCAGTATTTT
TRBV5-4,NA,TRBJ2-1,TRBD2,CASSLGLAGNNEQFF,TGTGCCAGCAGCTTAGGACTAGCGGGGAACAATGAGCAGTTCTTC
TRBV7-9,NA,TRBJ2-7,TRBD2,CASSPGTSGRYEQYF,TGTGCCAGCAGCCCCGGGACTAGCGGCCGATACGAGCAGTACTTC
TRBV5-1,NA,TRBJ2-1,NA,CASSLVSRESTEQFF,TGCGCCAGCAGCTTGGTTAGCAGGGAAAGCACCGAGCAGTTCTTC
TRBV2,NA,TRBJ2-2,TRBD1,CASRGDRGTGELFF,TGTGCCAGCAGGGGGGACAGGGGCACCGGGGAGCTGTTTTTT
TRBV7-9,NA,TRBJ1-5,TRBD1,CASSSSTGNQPQHF,TGTGCCAGCAGCTCCTCGACAGGGAATCAGCCCCAGCATTTT
TRBV29-1,NA,TRBJ2-7,TRBD1,CSVADRGLVYEQYF,TGCAGCGTTGCCGACAGGGGGCTTGTCTACGAGCAGTACTTC
TRBV29-1,NA,TRBJ2-7,TRBD2,CSVESVEVAGGVEQYF,TGCAGCGTTGAATCGGTGGAAGTAGCGGGAGGTGTCGAGCAGTACTTC
TRBV28,NA,TRBJ2-1,TRBD1,CASRSQGAPYNEQFF,TGTGCCAGCCGCTCACAGGGGGCCCCTTACAATGAGCAGTTCTTC
TRBV11-2,NA,TRBJ2-7,TRBD1,CASSLKFRDRAINEQYF,TGTGCCAGCAGCTTAAAATTTAGGGACAGGGCGATTAACGAGCAGTACTTC
TRBV5-1,NA,TRBJ2-2,NA,CASSLVGGSYTGELFF,TGCGCCAGCAGCTTGGTTGGGGGCTCGTACACCGGGGAGCTGTTTTTT
TRBV18,NA,TRBJ1-3,NA,CASSPRDISGNTIYF,TGTGCCAGCTCACCAAGGGACATCTCTGGAAACACCATATATTTT
TRBV30,NA,TRBJ2-7,TRBD1,CAWSGGQAAAYEQYF,TGTGCCTGGAGTGGGGGACAGGCCGCCGCCTACGAGCAGTACTTC
TRBV6-1,NA,TRBJ2-7,NA,CASSEQLLYEQYF,TGTGCCAGCAGTGAACAGTTACTATACGAGCAGTACTTC
TRBV15,NA,TRBJ2-3,NA,CATSREESPSTDTQYF,TGTGCCACCAGCAGAGAAGAAAGTCCCAGCACAGATACGCAGTATTTT
TRBV7-6,NA,TRBJ2-2,TRBD1,CASSLFGQGATGELFF,TGTGCCAGCAGTCTTTTTGGACAGGGGGCAACCGGGGAGCTGTTTTTT
TRBV5-1,NA,TRBJ2-5,NA,CASSRDRSQETQYF,TGCGCCAGCAGCAGAGACAGATCACAAGAGACCCAGTACTTC
TRBV30,NA,TRBJ1-5,NA,CAARRSGHQPQHF,TGTGCCGCACGACGGTCGGGACATCAGCCCCAGCATTTT